This TCR beta chain was documented in a study of metastatic and nonmetastatic thyroid tumors. TCRdb re-processed the PCR reads through MiXCR. The sample records about 25,000 clones, less than 25% being singletons. This CDR3 has 13 residues. V was cut by 7 bases and J by 5 bases, with 17 bases left in between. Germline-derived CDR1 and CDR2 are DFQATT and SNEGSKA (reference sequence). This clone is labeled medium-sized. Nobody among the patients had been given any treatment before thyroid surgery. This TCR came from a male donor with papillary thyroid cancer or a benign thyroid nodule (not recorded which). Some clones in this sample may be carry-over from other donors' samples. Specimen: blood. The gene calls are TRBV20-1 and TRBJ1-2, with D hard to call. This CDR3 reads CSVKHPTNYGYTF. The CDR3 DNA reads TGCAGTGTTAAGCACCCCACCAATTATGGCTACACCTTC.